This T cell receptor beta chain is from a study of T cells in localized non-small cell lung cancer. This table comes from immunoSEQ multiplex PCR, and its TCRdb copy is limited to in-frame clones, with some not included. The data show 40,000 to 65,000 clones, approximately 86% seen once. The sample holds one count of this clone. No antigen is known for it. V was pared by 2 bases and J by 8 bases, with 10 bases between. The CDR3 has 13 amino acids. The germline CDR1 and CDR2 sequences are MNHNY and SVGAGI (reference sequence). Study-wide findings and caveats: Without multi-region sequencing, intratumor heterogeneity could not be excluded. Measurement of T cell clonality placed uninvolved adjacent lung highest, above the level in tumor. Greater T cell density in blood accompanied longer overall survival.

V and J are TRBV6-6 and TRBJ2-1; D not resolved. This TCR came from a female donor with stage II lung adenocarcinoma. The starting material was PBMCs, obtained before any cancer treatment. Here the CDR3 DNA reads TGTGCCAGCAGTTACAGGGCTTCTTATGAGCAGTTCTTC. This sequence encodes CASSYRASYEQFF.